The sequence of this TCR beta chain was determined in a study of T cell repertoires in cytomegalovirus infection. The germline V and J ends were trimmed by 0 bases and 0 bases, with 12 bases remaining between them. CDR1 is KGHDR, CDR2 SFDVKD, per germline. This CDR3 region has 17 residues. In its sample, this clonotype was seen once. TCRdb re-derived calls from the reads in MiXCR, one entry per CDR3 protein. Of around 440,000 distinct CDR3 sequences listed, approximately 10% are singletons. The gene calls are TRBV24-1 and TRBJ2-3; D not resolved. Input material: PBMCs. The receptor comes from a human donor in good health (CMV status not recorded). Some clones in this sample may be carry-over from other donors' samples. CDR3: CATSDLRTAPSTDTQYF. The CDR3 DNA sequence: TGTGCCACCAGTGATTTGAGGACGGCTCCTAGCACAGATACGCAGTATTTT.